This T cell receptor (beta chain) was obtained from a study of blood T cell repertoires in COVID-19. About the study: Some COVID-19 samples were acute and others convalescent; all came from the United States, Italy and Spain.

TCRdb keeps only in-frame clones here, not all; method: immunoSEQ multiplex PCR. Of about 130,000 clones detected, about 88% appear once; the ten largest clones hold roughly 1.2%. This CDR3 is built from 21 residues. Germline V gene data show CDR1 as LGHDT and CDR2 as YNNKEL (reference sequence). Trimming cost V 5 bases and J 4 bases, with 35 bases left between them. The sample taken for sequencing was peripheral blood. The V gene is TRBV3-1 (or the pseudogene TRBV3-2), the J gene TRBJ1-2; maybe TRBD1 (6 bases). This sequence was found in a woman older than 75 with acute or convalescent COVID-19. CDR3 sequence: CASSYYRERGREIPTFYGYTF. DNA of the CDR3: TGTGCCAGCAGCTACTACAGGGAACGGGGCAGGGAGATCCCCACTTTCTATGGCTACACCTTC.